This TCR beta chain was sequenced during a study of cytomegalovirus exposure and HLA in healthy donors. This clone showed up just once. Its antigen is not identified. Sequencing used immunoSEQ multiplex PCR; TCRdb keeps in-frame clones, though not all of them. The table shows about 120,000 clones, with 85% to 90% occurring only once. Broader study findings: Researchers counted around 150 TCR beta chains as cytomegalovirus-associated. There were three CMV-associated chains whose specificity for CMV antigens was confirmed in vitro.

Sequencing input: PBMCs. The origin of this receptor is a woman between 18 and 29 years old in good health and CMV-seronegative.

The CDR3 reads CSVAPGTSIDEQYF. CDR3 DNA: TGCAGCGTTGCCCCCGGGACTAGCATCGACGAGCAGTACTTC. The J gene is TRBJ2-7, the V gene TRBV29-1; 9 bases map to TRBD2. The CDR3 extends over 14 amino acids. Trimming at V came to 4 bases and at J to 5 bases, leaving 9 bases not matched to a gene. Germline lookup yields CDR1 SQVTM and CDR2 ANQGSEA.